The 2 T cell receptor beta chains in this list originate from one sample, sequenced in a study of T cells in Graves' hyperthyroidism and ophthalmopathy. RNA transcripts provided the source from which TCR beta CDR3 regions were amplified. An initial round of RT-PCR targeting the TCR CDR3 relied on the HTBI primer set. TCRdb re-called the multiplex PCR reads with MiXCR, one entry per CDR3 protein. The sample gives approximately 590,000 distinct CDR3 sequences, more than 15% of which show up once; roughly 7.3% is in the top ten. The sequenced material came from blood. Receptors originate from a woman between 25 and 40 years old with Graves' hyperthyroidism.

The V and J genes are TRBV7-8 and TRBJ2-1, with D possibly being TRBD2 (6 bases). The germline V gene has CDR1 SGHVS and CDR2 FQNEAQ. The CDR3 loop spans 14 amino acids. V lost 5 bases to trimming and J lost 10 bases, with 18 bases between them. The CDR3 nucleotides read TGTGCCAGCAGCGCTTTTGCGAGGGCGGGAGAGCAGTTCTTC. This sequence encodes CASSAFARAGEQFF. Filled out from reference TRBV7-8 and TRBJ2-1, the complete variable domain reads GAGVSQSPRYKVAKRGQDVALRCDPISGHVSLFWYQQALGQGPEFLTYFQNEAQLDKSGLPSDRFFAERPEGSVSTLKIQRTQQEDSAVYLCASSAFARAGEQFFGPGTRLTVL.

This clonotype showed up just a few times. The rearrangement joins TRBV9 to TRBJ2-1, with 8 bases fitting TRBD1. V was clipped by 4 bases and J by 6 bases; unmatched bases: 6. This CDR3 is 14 amino acids long. CDR1 is SGDLS, CDR2 YYNGEE, per germline. CDR3 in amino acids: CASSRDRSRNEQFF. CDR3 coding DNA: TGTGCCAGCAGCCGGGACAGGAGTCGCAATGAGCAGTTCTTC.